The 25 T cell receptor beta chains presented below share a single source sample, sequenced in a study of shared clonotypes between healthy human individuals. Profiling relied on immunoSEQ multiplex PCR, and the TCRdb table lists in-frame clones only, not all of them. The sample includes roughly 2.5 million clones, more than 80% of them seen just once. Sequenced input: naive CD4+ T cells sorted from blood. Subset given: CD45RA+ positively selected. Source of these receptors: a man younger than 35 in good health.

This rearrangement joins TRBV11-3 to TRBJ2-1, with TRBD2 as a possible D gene (6 bases). Germline V CDR1 and CDR2: SGHNT, YENEEA. Trimming took 3 bases from V and 7 from J, leaving 16 bases between them. The CDR3 spans 15 residues. Here the CDR3 DNA reads TGTGCCAGCAGCTTCGCCGGGACTGCGATGAATGAGCAGTTCTTC. It yields the protein CASSFAGTAMNEQFF. Combining the CDR3 with reference TRBV11-3 and TRBJ2-1 gives the whole variable domain EAGVVQSPRYKIIEKKQPVAFWCNPISGHNTLYWYLQNLGQGPELLIRYENEEAVDDSQLPKDRFSAERLKGVDSTLKIQPAELGDSAVYLCASSFAGTAMNEQFFGPGTRLTVL.

The chain has TRBV11-2 and TRBJ2-1, with D possibly matching TRBD2 (7 bases). V was trimmed by 6 bases and J by 4 bases, leaving 19 bases between them. The CDR3 sequence is 16 residues long. CDR1 and CDR2 from the germline V gene are SGHAT and FQNNGV. The CDR3 here is CASSLPGGGGYNEQFF. CDR3 nucleotides: TGTGCCAGCAGTCTCCCCGGGGGCGGGGGATACAATGAGCAGTTCTTC.

V usage is TRBV10-1 and J usage is TRBJ2-3; 13 nucleotides line up with TRBD2. The CDR3 covers 18 residues. J lost 2 bases, V lost 5 bases, and 10 bases had no gene match. The germline CDR1 and CDR2 sequences are WNHNN and SYGVQD (reference sequence). This CDR3 reads CASSQGTSGTRVTDTQYF. DNA of the CDR3: TGCGCCAGCAGTCAAGGGACTAGCGGGACCAGGGTCACAGATACGCAGTATTTT.

The J gene is TRBJ1-2, the V gene TRBV6-1, with D unresolved. CDR1 and CDR2 (germline): MNHNS, SASEGT. Trimming took off 2 bases at V and 7 bases at J, with 14 bases between the two ends. There are 14 residues in the CDR3. DNA of the CDR3: TGTGCCAGCAGTGAATTTGGGGAGGTTGGTGGCTACACCTTC. Translation: CASSEFGEVGGYTF.

The J gene is TRBJ1-5, the V gene TRBV7-9; a weak D match, TRBD1 (5 bases). The CDR3 is made up of 16 amino acids. Germline V gives CDR1 SEHNR, CDR2 FQNEAQ (reference sequence). V was shortened by 2 bases and J by 4 bases, with 15 bases between the two germline ends. The CDR3 DNA follows: TGTGCCAGCAGCTTAACTTTGGGGGAGGCTAATCAGCCCCAGCATTTT. Encoded protein: CASSLTLGEANQPQHF.

CDR3 in amino acids: CASSQDRRYGYTF. The CDR3 DNA reads as TGTGCCAGCAGCCAGGACAGGCGGTATGGCTACACCTTC. The chain links TRBV27 to TRBJ1-2; 7 bases are shared with TRBD1. CDR3 length: 13 residues. In germline, CDR1 is MNHEY, CDR2 SMNVEV (reference sequence). Trimming took 6 bases from V and 5 from J; bases not matched to a gene: 6.

The chain has TRBV7-9 and TRBJ1-1; TRBD1 might be the D (5 bases). Trimming cost V 10 bases and J 4 bases, with 10 bases left between them. This CDR3 has 11 amino acids. CDR1 and CDR2 (germline): SEHNR, FQNEAQ (reference sequence). CDR3 sequence reads: CATSRGTEAFF. The CDR3 coding sequence is TGTGCCACCTCGAGGGGCACTGAAGCTTTCTTT.

The chain uses TRBV19 and TRBJ2-3; 9 bases line up with TRBD2. This CDR3 comprises 16 residues. The J segment lost 2 bases and the V segment lost 4 bases, leaving 7 bases of the junction unmatched. CDR1 is LNHDA and CDR2 is SQIVND in the germline V gene (reference sequence). CDR3 region: CASSTRAGGDTDTQYF. CDR3 nucleotides: TGTGCCAGTAGTACCCGAGCGGGAGGCGACACAGATACGCAGTATTTT.

The chain combines TRBV5-3 with TRBJ1-1; tentatively, D is TRBD1 (6 bases). TRBV5-3 is given ORF status, its function remaining uncertain. The CDR3 spans 15 residues. V was clipped by 3 bases and J by 6 bases, with 18 bases between them. The CDR3, as DNA: TGTGCCAGAAGCTGGTCGGGACATTACAGGGCTGAAGCTTTCTTT. Translation: CARSWSGHYRAEAFF.

The rearrangement links TRBV10-3 to TRBJ2-1; 7 bases agree with TRBD2. V gave up 6 bases and J gave up 5 bases; unmatched junction bases: 10. Germline V gives CDR1 ENHRY, CDR2 SYGVKD. The CDR3 runs 15 residues. The DNA for the CDR3 is TGTGCCATCAGCGGATATGGGCTAGCGGACAATGAGCAGTTCTTC. It is translated as CAISGYGLADNEQFF.

V usage is TRBV6-5 and J usage is TRBJ1-4; D unclear. V dropped 6 bases and J dropped 0 bases, with 8 bases sitting between them. CDR3 length: 14 residues. The germline V gene has CDR1 MNHEY and CDR2 SVGAGI. CDR3 region: CASRPTTTNEKLFF. The CDR3 DNA follows: TGTGCCAGCAGGCCGACAACAACTAATGAAAAACTGTTTTTT.

The chain links TRBV10-2 to TRBJ2-2; D might be TRBD1 (6 bases). V lost 1 base and J lost 5, with 11 bases in between. Germline V lookup: CDR1 WSHSY, CDR2 SAAADI. CDR3 length: 15 residues. This CDR3 reads CASSEWGRRTGELFF. CDR3 sequence (DNA): TGCGCCAGCAGTGAGTGGGGGCGGCGGACCGGGGAGCTGTTTTTT.

CDR3 nucleotide sequence: TGTGCCAGTAGTAATCGGGCCGGGGATACGCAGTATTTT. Translating it yields CASSNRAGDTQYF. This rearrangement joins TRBV19 to TRBJ2-3; no firm D call. V was trimmed by 4 bases and J by 6 bases, leaving 11 bases between them. Germline V gene sequence: CDR1 LNHDA, CDR2 SQIVND (reference sequence). The CDR3 loop spans 13 amino acids. The full variable domain, in which reference TRBV19 and TRBJ2-3 provide the parts outside the CDR3, is DGGITQSPKYLFRKEGQNVTLSCEQNLNHDAMYWYRQDPGQGLRLIYYSQIVNDFQKGDIAEGYSVSREKKESFPLTVTSAQKNPTAFYLCASSNRAGDTQYFGPGTRLTVL.

As to this clone: In the same sample, other DNA sequences code for this CDR3. The chain employs TRBV18 and TRBJ1-1; D is ambiguous. The V and J ends lost 3 bases and 0 bases respectively, with 5 bases between them. Germline lookup yields CDR1 KGHSH and CDR2 LQKENI. This CDR3 spans 13 amino acids. CDR3 residues: CASSPTLNTEAFF. The CDR3 nucleotides are TGTGCCAGCTCACCTACACTGAACACTGAAGCTTTCTTT.

This clone showed up just once. Other DNA sequences in the same sample also yield this CDR3. This chain links TRBV6-5 with TRBJ2-6; no definite D call. Per germline, CDR1 MNHEY and CDR2 SVGAGI. V lost 0 bases to trimming and J lost 0 bases, with 3 bases between them. This CDR3 spans 15 amino acids. Here the CDR3 DNA reads TGTGCCAGCAGTTACTCCGCCTCTGGGGCCAACGTCCTGACTTTC. Translation: CASSYSASGANVLTF.

This sequence joins TRBV5-1 and TRBJ1-4, with a possible D match to TRBD1 (5 bases). Trimming removed 0 bases from V and 8 bases from J, with 14 bases in between. Germline lookup yields CDR1 SGHRS and CDR2 YFSETQ. The CDR3 spans 15 residues. The CDR3 is CASSLGRQGKEKLFF. As DNA, the CDR3 is TGCGCCAGCAGCTTGGGGCGGCAGGGAAAGGAAAAACTGTTTTTT.

The V and J genes are TRBV27 and TRBJ1-1; 9 positions agree with TRBD1. V dropped 1 base and J dropped 3; count of bases not matched to a gene: 3. CDR1 and CDR2 (germline): MNHEY, SMNVEV (reference sequence). This CDR3 region has 15 residues. The chain's CDR3 is CASSLYRGPDTEAFF. CDR3 DNA: TGTGCCAGCAGTTTATACAGGGGGCCGGACACTGAAGCTTTCTTT.

V and J are TRBV14 and TRBJ2-7; D not certain. The V gene's germline CDR1 is SGHDN and CDR2 FVKESK. The germline V and J ends were trimmed by 5 bases and 3 bases, with 5 bases remaining between them. This CDR3 contains 11 residues. The CDR3 is CASSSRYEQYF. DNA of the CDR3: TGTGCCAGCAGCTCCCGCTACGAGCAGTACTTC.

The rearrangement uses TRBV7-2 and TRBJ1-1; D gene unclear. Germline lookup yields CDR1 SGHTA and CDR2 FQGNSA. V lost 5 bases and J lost 4, with 11 bases in between. This CDR3 region has 13 residues. The CDR3 bases are TGTGCCAGCAGCCGAACGACGGGCACTGAAGCTTTCTTT. Its translation: CASSRTTGTEAFF.

The gene calls are TRBV5-1 and TRBJ2-3, with D unclear. Trimming left V 0 bases short and J 6 bases short, with 17 bases between. This CDR3 is built from 16 residues. Looked up from germline, CDR1 is SGHRS and CDR2 is YFSETQ. In DNA form, the CDR3 reads TGCGCCAGCAGCTTGGGTGCGGCAGGATCCGCGGATACGCAGTATTTT. It specifies CASSLGAAGSADTQYF.

This clone appeared once. Other DNA variants within this sample encode the same CDR3. The J gene is TRBJ2-7, the V gene TRBV7-9, with D perhaps being TRBD1 or TRBD2 (7 bases each). This CDR3 region has 14 residues. V lost 5 bases, J lost 1 base, and 12 bases lay in between. Germline V CDR1 and CDR2: SEHNR, FQNEAQ (reference sequence). The CDR3, as DNA: TGTGCCAGCAGCGCAGGGGGGGGGTCCTACGAGCAGTACTTC. Residues: CASSAGGGSYEQYF.

This chain uses TRBV11-2 with TRBJ1-1, with TRBD1 identical over 7 bases. The CDR3 extends over 12 amino acids. In germline, CDR1 is SGHAT, CDR2 FQNNGV. The V gene end was trimmed by 5 bases and the J gene end by 7 bases; junction bases not matched to a gene: 4. The CDR3: CASSRGGIEAFF. Written as DNA, the CDR3 is TGTGCCAGCAGCCGAGGGGGCATTGAAGCTTTCTTT.

This chain joins TRBV15 and TRBJ1-6, with TRBD1 as a possible D gene (6 bases). The CDR3 runs to 14 residues. The V and J ends lost 0 bases and 9 bases respectively, with 9 bases between them. The germline V gene encodes CDR1 LNHNV and CDR2 YYDKDF (reference sequence). The CDR3 loop reads CATSREQGGSPLHF. Here the CDR3 DNA reads TGTGCCACCAGCAGAGAACAGGGTGGTTCACCCCTCCACTTT.

The chain combines TRBV18 with TRBJ2-1, with 7 bases identical to TRBD2. Trimming removed 8 bases from V and 4 bases from J; junction bases left unmatched: 14. The CDR3 loop spans 16 amino acids. Germline V lookup: CDR1 KGHSH, CDR2 LQKENI. Here the CDR3 reads CASHPPRGSAYNEQFF. CDR3 nucleotides: TGTGCCAGCCACCCCCCACGCGGGAGCGCTTACAATGAGCAGTTCTTC.

The V gene is TRBV5-6, the J gene TRBJ2-7; no clear D gene. The CDR3 spans 14 residues. V was trimmed by 0 bases and J by 6 bases, leaving 13 bases between them. CDR1 SGHDT and CDR2 YYEEEE come from the germline V gene. The CDR3 DNA reads as TGTGCCAGCAGCTTGGGACGAGGCCACGGCGAGCAGTACTTC. Its protein is CASSLGRGHGEQYF.